One and the same sample provided the 32 T cell receptor beta chains below, sequenced in a study of blood T cells in healthy people across ages. It was with a sample-barcoded 5' primer and a J-beta primer mix that a second PCR of roughly 7 to 12 cycles was run. TCRdb re-analysed the 5' RACE reads in MiXCR, keeping a single row per CDR3 protein. The repertoire holds hundreds of thousands of distinct CDR3 sequences, with under 30% as singletons. Sample: blood. The receptors were sampled from a woman older than 75 in good health.

About this clonotype: A much larger clonotype is one base distant, so this may be a read error. This rearrangement joins TRBV6-6 to TRBJ1-2, with TRBD1 matching over 7 bases. This CDR3 is built from 13 residues. The germline gives CDR1 MNHNY, CDR2 SVGAGI (reference sequence). The V segment lost 11 bases and the J segment 7 bases; nucleotides outside the gene matches: 13. In DNA, the CDR3 is TGTGCCGCCTCGGGACAGAGGGCGAGTGGCTACACCTTC. It yields the protein CAASGQRASGYTF.

This clonotype was counted between two and nine times. The chain uses TRBV5-6 and TRBJ1-2; no reliable D call. Germline V CDR1 and CDR2: SGHDT, YYEEEE. V lost 0 bases and J lost 7, with 10 bases in between. There are 13 residues in the CDR3. The CDR3 here is CASSLDTVAGYTF. The CDR3 DNA is TGTGCCAGCAGCTTGGACACCGTGGCTGGCTACACCTTC.

The J gene is TRBJ2-2, the V gene TRBV6-5, with D perhaps matching TRBD1 or TRBD2 (5 bases each). The CDR3 consists of 16 residues. V was pared by 6 bases and J by 2 bases, with 16 bases between. Per germline, CDR1 MNHEY and CDR2 SVGAGI. CDR3 residues: CASSPLGASNTGELFF. As DNA, the CDR3 is TGTGCCAGCAGCCCACTCGGGGCATCAAACACCGGGGAGCTGTTTTTT.

This clonotype has just one count. Given a much more abundant clone one base away, this may be a read error. As the CDR3 is not closed by the conserved phenylalanine or tryptophan, this likely results from a read error. The chain combines TRBV13 with TRBJ2-5; D remains unclear. TRBJ2-7 explains the end of the DNA better; the J call may be wrong. The germline CDR1 and CDR2 sequences are PRHDT and FYEKMQ (reference sequence). The CDR3 loop spans 17 amino acids. CDR3 sequence (DNA): TGTGCCAGCAGCTCCTTAGGTCTCGACAAGGGTTACTACGAGCAGTACTGC. Its protein is CASSSLGLDKGYYEQYC.

This clonotype turned up a few times. The V and J genes are TRBV27 and TRBJ2-3; 9 bases line up with TRBD2. This CDR3 is built from 15 residues. The germline V gene encodes CDR1 MNHEY and CDR2 SMNVEV (reference sequence). The J segment lost 5 bases and the V segment lost 5 bases, leaving 8 bases of the junction unmatched. The CDR3 nucleotides are TGTGCCAGCAGTAGGCGGGGGGGGAGAGGAGATACGCAGTATTTT. This sequence encodes CASSRRGGRGDTQYF.

This clonotype was observed a handful of times. The CDR3 loop is CASSLGGVVSGANVLTF. The CDR3 DNA follows: TGTGCCAGCAGTTTAGGAGGGGTCGTCTCTGGGGCCAACGTCCTGACTTTC. The J gene is TRBJ2-6, the V gene TRBV28; a possible D gene is TRBD2 (6 bases). The CDR3 has 17 residues. V was clipped by 2 bases and J by 0 bases, with 11 bases between them. Germline lookup yields CDR1 MDHEN and CDR2 SYDVKM.

This clonotype was observed many times. The rearrangement uses TRBV7-2 and TRBJ1-4, with TRBD1 as a possible D gene (5 bases). The CDR3 is 18 residues long. V gave up 4 bases and J gave up 3 bases, with 21 bases separating them. The germline V gene encodes CDR1 SGHTA and CDR2 FQGNSA. CDR3 in DNA: TGTGCCAGCAGCTCGGGGTTTGTCCGGGGCCGGGCTAATGAAAAACTGTTTTTT. It encodes CASSSGFVRGRANEKLFF.

V gene TRBV7-8 combines with J gene TRBJ1-2, with unresolved D. The CDR3 extends over 13 amino acids. V lost 1 base, J lost 10 bases, and 13 bases lay in between. The germline gives CDR1 SGHVS, CDR2 FQNEAQ. CDR3 region: CASSLDQLHDYTF. CDR3 bases: TGTGCCAGCAGCTTAGACCAACTTCACGACTACACCTTC.

This clonotype was detected only once. The chain employs TRBV7-2 and TRBJ2-1, with D unresolved. Germline CDR1 is SGHTA and CDR2 is FQGNSA. Deletions cut 4 bases from V and 9 bases from J, with 13 bases between. The CDR3 covers 13 residues. CDR3 sequence reads: CASSYGPSGEQFF. For the CDR3, the DNA is TGTGCCAGCAGCTATGGACCCTCCGGTGAGCAGTTCTTC.

Remarks on this clonotype: It is unclear where the CDR3 begins or ends on the DNA, so no DNA is shown, and the CDR3 is as TCRdb lists it. The chain combines TRBV7-5 with TRBJ2-5; no DNA check was done on the table's D call, TRBD2. TRBV7-5 is designated a pseudogene. The CDR3 spans 19 residues, counting both ends. CDR3 in amino acids: CISVSEAPSRGSGQETQYF.

This clonotype has a handful of counts. The V and J genes are TRBV2 and TRBJ1-5, with 8 bases fitting TRBD1. From germline, CDR1 is SNHLY and CDR2 FYNNEI. With V trimmed by 3 bases and J by 6 bases, 4 bases remained unmatched. This CDR3 is 14 amino acids long. This CDR3 is CASSEVQGVQPQHF. The CDR3 coding sequence is TGTGCCAGCAGTGAGGTACAGGGGGTTCAGCCCCAGCATTTT.

V is TRBV2 and J is TRBJ2-1, with 9 bases identical to TRBD2. The CDR3 length is 13 residues. Germline assignment: CDR1 SNHLY and CDR2 FYNNEI. V was pared by 11 bases and J by 5 bases, with 7 bases of the junction left unmatched. The CDR3 loop reads CAGGLAGDNEQFF. Here the CDR3 DNA reads TGTGCCGGGGGACTAGCCGGGGACAATGAGCAGTTCTTC.

This clonotype was picked up many times. The rearrangement links TRBV5-1 to TRBJ1-2; the D is unclear. The V and J ends lost 2 bases and 0 bases respectively, with 8 bases between them. The CDR3 has 14 residues. Germline CDR1 SGHRS, CDR2 YFSETQ. Written as DNA, the CDR3 is TGCGCCAGCAGCTTTTCCGGACCTAACTATGGCTACACCTTC. Protein sequence: CASSFSGPNYGYTF.

This clonotype was counted a few times. In DNA form, the CDR3 reads TGCAGTGCAACGACAGGGTTGGGTTGGGCCCAGCATTTT. The encoded protein is CSATTGLGWAQHF. V usage is TRBV20-1 and J usage is TRBJ1-5; 7 nucleotides agree with TRBD1. Looked up from germline, CDR1 is DFQATT and CDR2 is SNEGSKA (reference sequence). The CDR3 runs to 13 residues. The J segment lost 11 bases and the V segment lost 6 bases, leaving 13 bases of the junction unmatched.

There are many counts of this clonotype. CDR3 region: CASSPSGQGRAEQFF. The CDR3 DNA sequence: TGTGCCAGCAGTCCCTCGGGACAGGGACGGGCTGAGCAGTTCTTC. The V gene is TRBV6-2 or TRBV6-3, the J gene TRBJ2-1; 9 bases line up with TRBD1. This CDR3 is 15 amino acids long. V lost 5 bases to trimming and J lost 9 bases; unmatched junction nucleotides: 11. Per germline, CDR1 MNHEY and CDR2 SVGEGT.

J is TRBJ2-2 and V is TRBV7-2; 10 nucleotides line up with TRBD2. CDR1 is SGHTA, CDR2 FQGNSA, per germline. J gave up 4 bases and V 5 bases, and 7 bases lay outside the gene matches. This CDR3 is built from 16 residues. The CDR3 sequence is CASSATSGAGTGELFF. For the CDR3, the DNA is TGTGCCAGCAGCGCCACTAGCGGGGCGGGCACCGGGGAGCTGTTTTTT.

The chain couples TRBV20-1 to TRBJ2-1, with TRBD1 identical over 9 bases. CDR3 size: 14 residues. The junction had 7 bases not matched to a gene; V was cut back by 4 bases and J by 6 bases. Germline V lookup: CDR1 DFQATT, CDR2 SNEGSKA (reference sequence). The CDR3: CSAMLVGQGNEQFF. The DNA of the CDR3 is TGCAGTGCTATGCTGGTGGGACAGGGCAATGAGCAGTTCTTC.

Details on this clonotype: Being one base from a much bigger clone, this may be a read error. CDR3 sequence reads: CAIGRDSSDTQYF. In DNA form, the CDR3 reads TGTGCCATCGGCCGGGACAGCTCAGATACGCAGTATTTT. The V and J genes are TRBV10-3 and TRBJ2-3; 7 positions agree with TRBD1. CDR3 length: 13 amino acids. Trimming at V came to 8 bases and at J to 4 bases, leaving 6 bases not matched to a gene. Germline assignment: CDR1 ENHRY and CDR2 SYGVKD.

The V and J genes are TRBV4-1 and TRBJ2-5; TRBD2 agrees at 7 bases. V lost 1 base, J lost 5 bases, and 7 bases stayed unmatched. The CDR3 has 15 amino acids. Germline V gene lookup returns CDR1 MGHRA and CDR2 YSYEKL. In DNA, the CDR3 is TGCGCCAGCAGCCAAGTAGAGTCCGGGAGGGAGACCCAGTACTTC. The encoded protein is CASSQVESGRETQYF.

Points on this clonotype: A single base separates this from a much larger clone, so it may be a read error. The chain employs TRBV29-1 and TRBJ1-2, with TRBD1 matching over 11 bases. J was trimmed by 5 bases and V by 4 bases; bases with no gene match: 6. Germline V gene data show CDR1 as SQVTM and CDR2 as ANQGSEA. The length of the CDR3 is 14 residues. The CDR3 spells CSVVPGTGGYGYTF. CDR3 coding DNA: TGCAGCGTTGTCCCCGGGACAGGGGGTTATGGCTACACCTTC.

The chain carries TRBV6-5 and TRBJ1-4, with a tentative D call TRBD1 (5 bases). The V end was cut by 0 bases, the J end by 2 bases, with 10 bases between. The CDR3 contains 16 residues. CDR1 and CDR2 from the germline V gene are MNHEY and SVGAGI. This CDR3 is CASSYSGGTTNEKLFF. The DNA for the CDR3 is TGTGCCAGCAGTTACTCGGGGGGAACCACTAATGAAAAACTGTTTTTT.

The chain carries TRBV12-3 or TRBV12-4 and TRBJ2-1, with TRBD2 matching over 12 bases. The J call may be mistaken, given a closer DNA end match to TRBJ2-7. The CDR3 is made up of 15 amino acids. The CDR3 region is CASSQASGGANEQYF. The CDR3 DNA is TGTGCCAGCAGTCAGGCTAGCGGGGGGGCCAATGAGCAGTACTTC.

The chain is built from TRBV6-1 and TRBJ2-2; TRBD1 aligns across 9 bases. CDR3 size: 18 residues. Trimming took 1 base from V and 5 from J; bases not matched to a gene: 11. CDR1 is MNHNS, CDR2 SASEGT, per germline. The CDR3 DNA sequence: TGTGCCAGCAGTGAAGGGACAGGGACAGGGCGGGTAACCGGGGAGCTGTTTTTT. It codes for CASSEGTGTGRVTGELFF.

The V call is TRBV20-1, the J call TRBJ2-7; 9 bases line up with TRBD2. The CDR3 extends over 14 amino acids. The V gene's germline CDR1 is DFQATT and CDR2 SNEGSKA (reference sequence). After removal of 0 bases from V and 2 bases from J, the junction contained 2 bases not matched to a gene. CDR3 protein: CSARETSGPYEQYF. CDR3 nucleotides: TGCAGTGCTAGAGAGACTAGCGGACCCTACGAGCAGTACTTC.

This clonotype turned up a few times. This sequence joins TRBV6-2 or TRBV6-3 and TRBJ1-6; no clear D gene. CDR1 is MNHEY and CDR2 is SVGEGT in the germline V gene. The CDR3 sequence is 16 residues long. The V and J ends lost 2 bases and 6 bases respectively, with 14 bases between them. The CDR3 is CASSYRSGEVNSPLHF. The CDR3 DNA sequence: TGTGCCAGCAGTTACAGGTCTGGGGAGGTTAATTCACCCCTCCACTTT.

V is TRBV7-9 and J is TRBJ1-2; TRBD1 matches 9 bases. After removal of 5 bases from V and 5 bases from J, the junction contained 9 bases not matched to a gene. CDR1 and CDR2 from the germline V gene are SEHNR and FQNEAQ (reference sequence). This CDR3 has 15 amino acids. In nucleotides, the CDR3 is TGTGCCAGCAGCCGTATTACAGGGGGCGGGTATGGCTACACCTTC. It translates to CASSRITGGGYGYTF.

The V gene is TRBV9, the J gene TRBJ2-5; 8 positions agree with TRBD1. This CDR3 has 13 amino acids. Germline V gene lookup returns CDR1 SGDLS and CDR2 YYNGEE. J was trimmed by 11 bases and V by 4 bases; bases with no gene match: 10. Written as DNA, the CDR3 is TGTGCCAGCAGCATGCACAGGGGGGATGAGCAGTACTTC. This gives the protein CASSMHRGDEQYF.

At least ten counts were recorded for this clonotype. The J gene is TRBJ2-5, the V gene TRBV9, with D unclear. Trimming took 2 bases from V and 5 from J, leaving 10 bases between them. Germline V gene lookup returns CDR1 SGDLS and CDR2 YYNGEE. This CDR3 is 13 amino acids long. The CDR3 loop reads CASSVGPLETQYF. The CDR3 region has the DNA TGTGCCAGCAGCGTCGGACCCTTGGAGACCCAGTACTTC. Full variable domain (outside the CDR3, taken from reference TRBV9 and TRBJ2-5): DSGVTQTPKHLITATGQRVTLRCSPRSGDLSVYWYQQSLDQGLQFLIQYYNGEERAKGNILERFSAQQFPDLHSELNLSSLELGDSALYFCASSVGPLETQYFGPGTRLLVL.

This clonotype was seen a few times. The V call is TRBV10-2, the J call TRBJ1-1, with 11 bases that match TRBD1. Unmatched junction bases numbered 0, after V lost 6 bases and J lost 3 bases. Germline lookup yields CDR1 WSHSY and CDR2 SAAADI. The CDR3 loop spans 13 amino acids. This chain's CDR3 is CASRDRGHTEAFF. In nucleotides, the CDR3 is TGCGCCAGCAGGGACAGGGGGCACACTGAAGCTTTCTTT.

V usage is TRBV5-1 and J usage is TRBJ2-5, with 9 bases identical to TRBD1. Germline V lookup: CDR1 SGHRS, CDR2 YFSETQ. Unmatched junction bases numbered 8, after V lost 4 bases and J lost 1 base. The length of the CDR3 is 16 residues. The CDR3 spells CASSRMGQGVQETQYF. The CDR3 DNA reads as TGCGCCAGCAGCCGTATGGGACAGGGAGTCCAAGAGACCCAGTACTTC.

This clonotype was observed a handful of times. One end of the junction varies from germline; a read error may be responsible. The chain is built from TRBV6-2 or TRBV6-3 and TRBJ2-3, with D perhaps TRBD2 (5 bases). Germline V gives CDR1 MNHEY, CDR2 SVGEGT. The CDR3 has 12 amino acids. The CDR3 here is CASSHSGDTQYF. The CDR3 nucleotides read TGTGCCAGCAGTCACTCGGGGGATACGCAGTATTTT.

The chain has TRBV12-3 or TRBV12-4 and TRBJ2-6; D call uncertain. Trimming pared 5 bases from V and 0 bases from J, leaving 11 bases between. This CDR3 is 16 amino acids long. Here the CDR3 reads CASSLGPGSGANVLTF. CDR3 DNA sequence: TGTGCCAGCAGTCTCGGGCCAGGCTCTGGGGCCAACGTCCTGACTTTC.